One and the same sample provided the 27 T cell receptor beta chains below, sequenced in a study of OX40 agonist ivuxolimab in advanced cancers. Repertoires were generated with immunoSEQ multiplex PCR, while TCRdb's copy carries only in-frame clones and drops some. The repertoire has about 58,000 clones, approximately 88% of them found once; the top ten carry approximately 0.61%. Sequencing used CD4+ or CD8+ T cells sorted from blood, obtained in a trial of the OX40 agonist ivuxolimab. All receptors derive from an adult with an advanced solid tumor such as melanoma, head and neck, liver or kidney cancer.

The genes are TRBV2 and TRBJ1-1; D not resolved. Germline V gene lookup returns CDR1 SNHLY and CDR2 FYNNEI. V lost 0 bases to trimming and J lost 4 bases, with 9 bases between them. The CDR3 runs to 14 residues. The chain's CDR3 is CASSEAPPPTEAFF. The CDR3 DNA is TGTGCCAGCAGTGAAGCGCCCCCACCCACTGAAGCTTTCTTT. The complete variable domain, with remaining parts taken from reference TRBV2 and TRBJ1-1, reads EPEVTQTPSHQVTQMGQEVILRCVPISNHLYFYWYRQILGQKVEFLVSFYNNEISEKSEIFDDQFSVERPDGSNFTLKIRSTKLEDSAMYFCASSEAPPPTEAFFGQGTRLTVV.

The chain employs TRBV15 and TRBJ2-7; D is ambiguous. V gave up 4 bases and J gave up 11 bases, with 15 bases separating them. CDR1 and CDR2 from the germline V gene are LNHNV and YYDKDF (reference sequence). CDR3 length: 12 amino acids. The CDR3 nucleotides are TGTGCCACCAGCACCCCCGCTAATCGAAAGTACTTC. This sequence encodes CATSTPANRKYF. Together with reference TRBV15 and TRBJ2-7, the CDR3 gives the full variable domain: DAMVIQNPRYQVTQFGKPVTLSCSQTLNHNVMYWYQQKSSQAPKLLFHYYDKDFNNEADTPDNFQSRRPNTSFCFLDIRSPGLGDTAMYLCATSTPANRKYFGPGTRLTVT.

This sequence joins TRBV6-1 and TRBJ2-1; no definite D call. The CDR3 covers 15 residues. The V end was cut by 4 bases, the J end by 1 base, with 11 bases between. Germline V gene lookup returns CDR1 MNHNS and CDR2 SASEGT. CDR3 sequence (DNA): TGTGCCAGCAGTGCACAGCGTTCGTCCTACAATGAGCAGTTCTTC. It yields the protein CASSAQRSSYNEQFF.

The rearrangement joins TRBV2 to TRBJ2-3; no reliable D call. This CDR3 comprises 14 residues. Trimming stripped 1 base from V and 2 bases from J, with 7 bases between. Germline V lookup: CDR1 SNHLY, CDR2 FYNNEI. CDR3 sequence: CASSEVAFTDTQYF. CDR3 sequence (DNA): TGTGCCAGCAGTGAAGTGGCCTTCACAGATACGCAGTATTTT.

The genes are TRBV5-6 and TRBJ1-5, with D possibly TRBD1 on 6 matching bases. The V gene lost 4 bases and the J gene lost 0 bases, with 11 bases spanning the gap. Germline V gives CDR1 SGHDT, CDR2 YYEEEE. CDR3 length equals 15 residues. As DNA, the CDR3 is TGTGCCAGCAGCCCCGGACAGTATAGCAATCAGCCCCAGCATTTT. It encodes CASSPGQYSNQPQHF.

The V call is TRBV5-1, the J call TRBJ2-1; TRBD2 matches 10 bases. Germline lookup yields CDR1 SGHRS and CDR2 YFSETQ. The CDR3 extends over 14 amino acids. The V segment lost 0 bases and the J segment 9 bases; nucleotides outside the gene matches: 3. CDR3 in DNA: TGCGCCAGCAGCTTGGGTAGCGGGAGGTTTGAGCAGTTCTTC. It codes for CASSLGSGRFEQFF.

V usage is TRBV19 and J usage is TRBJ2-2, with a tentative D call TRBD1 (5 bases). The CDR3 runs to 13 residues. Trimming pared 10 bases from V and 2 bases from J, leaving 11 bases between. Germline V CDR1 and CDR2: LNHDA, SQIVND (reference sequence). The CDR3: CATLDINTGELFF. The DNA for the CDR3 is TGTGCCACCTTGGACATAAACACCGGGGAGCTGTTTTTT.

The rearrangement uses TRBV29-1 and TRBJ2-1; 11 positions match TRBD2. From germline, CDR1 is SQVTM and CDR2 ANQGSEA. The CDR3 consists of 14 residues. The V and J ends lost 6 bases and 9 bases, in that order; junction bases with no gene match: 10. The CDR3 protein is CSVNSGRAGGEQFF. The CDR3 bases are TGCAGCGTCAATAGCGGGAGGGCCGGTGGTGAGCAGTTCTTC.

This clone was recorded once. CDR3: CASGAPSYEQYF. DNA for the CDR3: TGCGCCAGTGGGGCTCCATCCTACGAGCAGTACTTC. The chain is built from TRBV10-2 and TRBJ2-7, with a weak D call TRBD1 (5 bases). The length of the CDR3 is 12 residues. Germline values: CDR1 WSHSY, CDR2 SAAADI. V was shortened by 9 bases and J by 1 base, with 10 bases between the two germline ends.

The chain's CDR3 is CASSQDWGDRGHGTQYF. CDR3 nucleotides: TGTGCCAGCAGCCAAGATTGGGGGGACAGGGGGCATGGGACCCAGTACTTC. This chain connects TRBV4-2 to TRBJ2-5; 12 bases are a match to TRBD1. The CDR3 consists of 17 residues. J gave up 7 bases and V 0 bases, and 9 bases lay outside the gene matches. Germline-derived CDR1 and CDR2 are LGHNA and YNFKEQ.

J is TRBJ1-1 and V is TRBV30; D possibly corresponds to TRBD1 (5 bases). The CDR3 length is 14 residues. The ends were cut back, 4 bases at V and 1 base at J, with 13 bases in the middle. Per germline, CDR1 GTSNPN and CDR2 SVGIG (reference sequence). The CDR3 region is CAWTQRGRNTEAFF. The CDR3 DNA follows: TGTGCCTGGACCCAGCGGGGCCGGAACACTGAAGCTTTCTTT.

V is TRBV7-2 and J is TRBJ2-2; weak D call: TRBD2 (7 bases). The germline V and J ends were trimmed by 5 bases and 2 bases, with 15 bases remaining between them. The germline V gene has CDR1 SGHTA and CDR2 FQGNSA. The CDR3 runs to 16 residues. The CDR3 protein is CASSRTGGLNTGELFF. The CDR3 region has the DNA TGTGCCAGCAGCCGCACGGGGGGCCTAAACACCGGGGAGCTGTTTTTT.

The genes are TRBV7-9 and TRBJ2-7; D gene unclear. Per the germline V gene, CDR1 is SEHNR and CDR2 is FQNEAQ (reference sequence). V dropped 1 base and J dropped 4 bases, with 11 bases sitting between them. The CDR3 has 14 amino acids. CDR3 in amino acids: CASSLGGPSYEQYF. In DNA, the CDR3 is TGTGCCAGCAGCTTAGGAGGCCCTAGTTACGAGCAGTACTTC. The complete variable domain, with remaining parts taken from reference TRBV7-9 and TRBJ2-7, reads DTGVSQNPRHKITKRGQNVTFRCDPISEHNRLYWYRQTLGQGPEFLTYFQNEAQLEKSRLLSDRFSAERPKGSFSTLEIQRTEQGDSAMYLCASSLGGPSYEQYFGPGTRLTVT.

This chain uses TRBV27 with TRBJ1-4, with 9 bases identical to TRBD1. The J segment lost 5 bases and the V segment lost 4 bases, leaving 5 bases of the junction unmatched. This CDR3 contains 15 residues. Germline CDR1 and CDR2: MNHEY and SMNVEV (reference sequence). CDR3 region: CASSWGTGLNEKLFF. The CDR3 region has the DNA TGTGCCAGCAGTTGGGGGACAGGGTTGAATGAAAAACTGTTTTTT.

The CDR3 is CSSTGTEAFF. The CDR3 region has the DNA TGCAGTTCGACAGGGACTGAAGCTTTCTTT. The chain joins TRBV20-1 to TRBJ1-1; 7 bases match TRBD1. J gave up 5 bases and V 8 bases, and 2 bases lay outside the gene matches. Per germline, CDR1 DFQATT and CDR2 SNEGSKA (reference sequence). The length of the CDR3 is 10 residues.

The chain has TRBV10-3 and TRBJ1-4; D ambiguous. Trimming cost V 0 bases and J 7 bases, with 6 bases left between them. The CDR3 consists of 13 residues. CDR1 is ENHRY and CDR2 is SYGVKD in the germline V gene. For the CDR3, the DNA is TGTGCCATCAGTGAGTCTACAGTTGAAAAACTGTTTTTT. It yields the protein CAISESTVEKLFF.

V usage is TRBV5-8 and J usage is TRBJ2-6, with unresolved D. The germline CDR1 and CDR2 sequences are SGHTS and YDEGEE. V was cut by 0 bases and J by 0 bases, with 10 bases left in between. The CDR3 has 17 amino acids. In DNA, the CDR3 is TGTGCCAGCAGCTTGGGAGTAGGAAACTCTGGGGCCAACGTCCTGACTTTC. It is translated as CASSLGVGNSGANVLTF.

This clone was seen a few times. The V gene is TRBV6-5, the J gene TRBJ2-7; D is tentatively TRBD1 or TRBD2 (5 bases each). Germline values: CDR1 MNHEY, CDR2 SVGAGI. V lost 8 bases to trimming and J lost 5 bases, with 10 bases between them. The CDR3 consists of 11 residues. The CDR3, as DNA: TGTGCCAGCGGGACGGTGGACGAGCAGTACTTC. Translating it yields CASGTVDEQYF.

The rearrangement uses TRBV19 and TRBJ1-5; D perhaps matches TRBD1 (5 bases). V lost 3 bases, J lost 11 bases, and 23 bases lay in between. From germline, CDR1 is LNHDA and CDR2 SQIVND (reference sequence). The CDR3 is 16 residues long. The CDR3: CASSILTDYREGAQHF. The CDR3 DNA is TGTGCCAGTAGTATCTTGACAGACTATCGTGAAGGAGCCCAGCATTTT.

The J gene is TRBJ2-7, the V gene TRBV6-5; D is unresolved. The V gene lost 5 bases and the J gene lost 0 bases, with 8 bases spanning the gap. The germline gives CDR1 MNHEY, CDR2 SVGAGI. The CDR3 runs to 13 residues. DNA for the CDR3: TGTGCCAGCAGTCGGGTCTCCTCCTACGAGCAGTACTTC. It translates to CASSRVSSYEQYF.

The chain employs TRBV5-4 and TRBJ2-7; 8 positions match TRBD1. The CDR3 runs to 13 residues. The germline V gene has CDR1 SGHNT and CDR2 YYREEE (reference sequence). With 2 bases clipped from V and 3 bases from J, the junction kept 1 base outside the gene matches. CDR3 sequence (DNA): TGTGCCAGCAGCTTCGACAGGGGCTACGAGCAGTACTTC. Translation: CASSFDRGYEQYF.

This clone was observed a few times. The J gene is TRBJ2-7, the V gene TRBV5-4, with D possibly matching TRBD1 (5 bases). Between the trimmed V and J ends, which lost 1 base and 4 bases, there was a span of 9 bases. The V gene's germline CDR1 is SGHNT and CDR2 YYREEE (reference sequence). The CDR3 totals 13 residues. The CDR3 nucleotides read TGTGCCAGCAGCTTGCAGGGTCGGTACGAGCAGTACTTC. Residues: CASSLQGRYEQYF.

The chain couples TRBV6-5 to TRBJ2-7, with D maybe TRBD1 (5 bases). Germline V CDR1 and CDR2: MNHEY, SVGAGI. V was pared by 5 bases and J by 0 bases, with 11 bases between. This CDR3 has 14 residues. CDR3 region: CASSQGAVSYEQYF. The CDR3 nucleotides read TGTGCCAGCAGTCAAGGGGCAGTCTCCTACGAGCAGTACTTC.

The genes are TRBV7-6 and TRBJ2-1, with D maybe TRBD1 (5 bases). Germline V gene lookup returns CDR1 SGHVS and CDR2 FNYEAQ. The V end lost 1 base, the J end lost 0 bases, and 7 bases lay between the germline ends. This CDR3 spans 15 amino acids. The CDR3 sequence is CASSLGTSSYNEQFF. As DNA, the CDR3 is TGTGCCAGCAGCTTAGGGACATCCTCCTACAATGAGCAGTTCTTC. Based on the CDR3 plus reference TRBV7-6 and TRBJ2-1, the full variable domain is GAGVSQSPRYKVTKRGQDVALRCDPISGHVSLYWYRQALGQGPEFLTYFNYEAQQDKSGLPNDRFSAERPEGSISTLTIQRTEQRDSAMYRCASSLGTSSYNEQFFGPGTRLTVL.

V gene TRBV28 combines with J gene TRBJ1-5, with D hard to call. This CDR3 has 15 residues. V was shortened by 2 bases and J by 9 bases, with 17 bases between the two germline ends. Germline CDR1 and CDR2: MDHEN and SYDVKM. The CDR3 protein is CASSLPMAGGRPQHF. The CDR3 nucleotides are TGTGCCAGCAGTTTACCCATGGCAGGTGGCCGGCCCCAGCATTTT.

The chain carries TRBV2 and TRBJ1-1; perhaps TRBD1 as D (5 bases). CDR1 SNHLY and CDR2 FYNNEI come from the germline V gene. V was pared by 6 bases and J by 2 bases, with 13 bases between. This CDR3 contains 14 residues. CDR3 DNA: TGTGCCAGCAGCGCCGGGACTGGAAACACTGAAGCTTTCTTT. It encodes CASSAGTGNTEAFF. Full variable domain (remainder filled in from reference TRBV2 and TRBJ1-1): EPEVTQTPSHQVTQMGQEVILRCVPISNHLYFYWYRQILGQKVEFLVSFYNNEISEKSEIFDDQFSVERPDGSNFTLKIRSTKLEDSAMYFCASSAGTGNTEAFFGQGTRLTVV.

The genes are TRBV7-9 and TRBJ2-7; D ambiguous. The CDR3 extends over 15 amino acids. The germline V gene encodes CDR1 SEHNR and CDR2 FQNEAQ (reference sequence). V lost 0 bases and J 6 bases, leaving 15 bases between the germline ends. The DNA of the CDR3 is TGTGCCAGCAGCTTAGCAACACGGGTAGACTCCGAGCAGTACTTC. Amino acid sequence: CASSLATRVDSEQYF.